The rows below give T cell receptor beta chains drawn from one sample of a study of OX40 agonist ivuxolimab in advanced cancers. TCRdb's table, derived via immunoSEQ multiplex PCR, lists solely in-frame clones and lacks some. The sample shows tens of thousands of clones, roughly 80% of them seen only once. The sequencing used CD4+ or CD8+ T cells sorted from blood, collected in a trial of the OX40 agonist ivuxolimab. All receptors come from an adult with an advanced solid tumor such as melanoma, head and neck, liver or kidney cancer. CDR3s include the opening cysteine and the closing phenylalanine or tryptophan. Each record gives: D gene, V gene, clone size, J gene, CDR3 protein, CDR3 DNA. A D gene is named only where the DNA matches it firmly. A clone size is listed for some rows: how often the clone was seen (once, few, many), or a class if it is expanded.

-	TRBV6-1	-	TRBJ2-4	CASSGLSLAKNIQYF	TGTGCCAGCTCTGGACTATCTTTAGCCAAAAACATTCAGTACTTC
-	TRBV19	-	TRBJ2-2	CAINNGAGELFF	TGTGCCATTAACAACGGCGCCGGGGAGCTGTTTTTT
-	TRBV5-1	-	TRBJ2-7	CASSLGGTSYEQYF	TGCGCCAGCAGCTTAGGGGGGACCTCTTACGAGCAGTACTTC
-	TRBV5-1	-	TRBJ2-2	CASSLPGVVTGELFF	TGCGCCAGCAGCCTTCCGGGGGTAGTCACCGGGGAGCTGTTTTTT
-	TRBV5-6	few	TRBJ1-5	CASSYRDSDQPQHF	TGTGCCAGCAGTTACCGGGACTCGGATCAGCCCCAGCATTTT
TRBD2	TRBV19	-	TRBJ2-7	CASSSTGTSPSEQYF	TGTGCCAGTAGTTCGACCGGGACTAGTCCTAGCGAGCAGTACTTC
-	TRBV6-6	-	TRBJ1-3	CASSYGRRNSGNTIYF	TGTGCCAGCAGTTACGGTCGGCGGAACTCTGGAAACACCATATATTTT
TRBD1	TRBV28	-	TRBJ2-5	CASSKTGFGETQYF	TGTGCCAGCAGTAAGACAGGGTTTGGAGAGACCCAGTACTTC
-	TRBV28	-	TRBJ1-1	CASSLYVNTEAFF	TGTGCCAGCAGTTTATATGTGAACACTGAAGCTTTCTTT
-	TRBV11-2	-	TRBJ2-1	CASSLMGQNNEQFF	TGTGCCAGCAGCTTAATGGGCCAAAACAATGAGCAGTTCTTC
-	TRBV6-1	-	TRBJ1-2	CASSEVRNSGGYTF	TGTGCCAGCAGTGAAGTGAGGAATTCGGGAGGCTACACCTTC
-	TRBV28	-	TRBJ1-3	CASSLSGQGGNTIYF	TGTGCCAGCAGTTTATCGGGGCAAGGAGGAAACACCATATATTTT
TRBD1	TRBV10-3	-	TRBJ1-1	CAIKPGTGRTEAFF	TGTGCCATCAAGCCCGGGACAGGGCGGACTGAAGCTTTCTTT
-	TRBV5-1	-	TRBJ2-3	CASSLGHSTDTQYF	TGCGCCAGCAGCTTGGGACATAGCACAGATACGCAGTATTTT